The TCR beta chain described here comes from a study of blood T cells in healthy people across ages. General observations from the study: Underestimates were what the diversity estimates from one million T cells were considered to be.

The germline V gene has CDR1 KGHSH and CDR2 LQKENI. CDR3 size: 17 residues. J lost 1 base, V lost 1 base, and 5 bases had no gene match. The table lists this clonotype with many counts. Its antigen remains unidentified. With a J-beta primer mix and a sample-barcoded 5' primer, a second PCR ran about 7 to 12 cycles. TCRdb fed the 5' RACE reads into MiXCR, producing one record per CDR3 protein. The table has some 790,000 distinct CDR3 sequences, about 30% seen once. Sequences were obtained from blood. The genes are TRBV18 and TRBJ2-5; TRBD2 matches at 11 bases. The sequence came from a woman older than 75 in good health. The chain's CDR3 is CASSPLPSGGTQETQYF. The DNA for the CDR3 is TGTGCCAGCTCACCACTCCCTAGCGGGGGGACCCAAGAGACCCAGTACTTC.